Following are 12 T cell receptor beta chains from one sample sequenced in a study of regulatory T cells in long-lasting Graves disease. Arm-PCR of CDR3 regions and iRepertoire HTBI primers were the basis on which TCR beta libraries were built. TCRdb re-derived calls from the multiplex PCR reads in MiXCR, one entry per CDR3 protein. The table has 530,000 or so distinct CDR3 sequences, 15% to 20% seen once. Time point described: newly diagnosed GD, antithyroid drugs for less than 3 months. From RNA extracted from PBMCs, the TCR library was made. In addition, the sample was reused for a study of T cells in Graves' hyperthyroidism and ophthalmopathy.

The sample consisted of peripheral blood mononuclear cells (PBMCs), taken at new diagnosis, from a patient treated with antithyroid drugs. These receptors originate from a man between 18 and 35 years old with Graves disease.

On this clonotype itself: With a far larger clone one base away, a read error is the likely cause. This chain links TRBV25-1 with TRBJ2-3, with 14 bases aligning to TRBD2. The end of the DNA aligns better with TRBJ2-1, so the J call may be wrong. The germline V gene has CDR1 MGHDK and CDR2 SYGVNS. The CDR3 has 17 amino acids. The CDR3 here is CASSVPMGLAGAHEQFF. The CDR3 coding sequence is TGTGCCAGCAGTGTTCCGATGGGACTAGCGGGAGCTCACGAGCAGTTCTTC.

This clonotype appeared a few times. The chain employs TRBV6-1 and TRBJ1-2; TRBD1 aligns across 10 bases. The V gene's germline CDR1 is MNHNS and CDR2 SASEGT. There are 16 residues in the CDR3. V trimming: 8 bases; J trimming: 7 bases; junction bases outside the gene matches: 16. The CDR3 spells CASCGLGQGLGVGYTF. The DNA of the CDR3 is TGTGCCAGCTGTGGCTTGGGACAGGGGCTTGGGGTTGGCTACACCTTC.

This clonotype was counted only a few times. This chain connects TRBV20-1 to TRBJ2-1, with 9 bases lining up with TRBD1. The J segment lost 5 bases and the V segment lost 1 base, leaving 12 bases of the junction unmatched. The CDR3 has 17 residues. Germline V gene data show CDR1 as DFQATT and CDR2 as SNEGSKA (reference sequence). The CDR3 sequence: CSARGNRDRATDNEQFF. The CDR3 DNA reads TGCAGTGCTAGAGGGAACCGGGACAGGGCTACAGACAATGAGCAGTTCTTC.

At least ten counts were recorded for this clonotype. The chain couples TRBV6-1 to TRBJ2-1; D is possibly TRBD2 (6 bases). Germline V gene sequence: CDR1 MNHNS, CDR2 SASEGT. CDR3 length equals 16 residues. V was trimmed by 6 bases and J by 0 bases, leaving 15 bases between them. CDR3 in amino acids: CASSNLARSSYNEQFF. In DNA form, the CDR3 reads TGTGCCAGCAGCAACCTAGCGCGGAGCTCCTACAATGAGCAGTTCTTC.

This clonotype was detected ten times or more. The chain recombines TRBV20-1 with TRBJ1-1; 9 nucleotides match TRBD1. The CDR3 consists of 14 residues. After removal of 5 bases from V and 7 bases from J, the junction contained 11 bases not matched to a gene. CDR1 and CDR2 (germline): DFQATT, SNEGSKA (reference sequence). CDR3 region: CSALRGGQGLEAFF. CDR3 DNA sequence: TGCAGTGCTTTGAGGGGGGGACAGGGACTTGAAGCTTTCTTT.

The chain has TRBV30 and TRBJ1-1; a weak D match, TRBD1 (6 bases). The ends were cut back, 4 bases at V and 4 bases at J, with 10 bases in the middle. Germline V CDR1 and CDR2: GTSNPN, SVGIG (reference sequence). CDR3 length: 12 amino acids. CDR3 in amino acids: CAWNREVTEAFF. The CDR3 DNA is TGTGCCTGGAACAGGGAAGTCACTGAAGCTTTCTTT.

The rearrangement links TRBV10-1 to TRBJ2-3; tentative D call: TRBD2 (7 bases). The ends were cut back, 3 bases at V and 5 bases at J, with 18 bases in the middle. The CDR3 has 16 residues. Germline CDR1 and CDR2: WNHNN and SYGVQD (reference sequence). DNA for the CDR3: TGCGCCAGCAGTGATAATTTGGTGCGGGGGCTAGATACGCAGTATTTT. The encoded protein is CASSDNLVRGLDTQYF.

CDR3 sequence reads: CASSVEEWQGDTEAFF. CDR3 nucleotides: TGTGCCAGCAGCGTAGAGGAATGGCAGGGCGACACTGAAGCTTTCTTT. V and J are TRBV9 and TRBJ1-1, with D maybe TRBD1 (5 bases). Germline CDR1 is SGDLS and CDR2 is YYNGEE. V was pared by 0 bases and J by 3 bases, with 15 bases between. This CDR3 has 16 amino acids.

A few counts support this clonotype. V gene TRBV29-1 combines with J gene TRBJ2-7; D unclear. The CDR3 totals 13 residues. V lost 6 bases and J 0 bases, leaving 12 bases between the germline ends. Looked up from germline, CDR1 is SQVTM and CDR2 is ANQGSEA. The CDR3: CSVRTEDSYEQYF. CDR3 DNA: TGCAGCGTACGTACTGAGGACTCCTACGAGCAGTACTTC.

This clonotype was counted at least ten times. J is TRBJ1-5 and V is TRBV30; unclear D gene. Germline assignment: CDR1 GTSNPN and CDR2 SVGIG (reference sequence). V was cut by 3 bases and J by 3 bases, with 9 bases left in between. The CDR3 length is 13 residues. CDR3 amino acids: CAWSDGVNQPQHF. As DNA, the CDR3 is TGTGCCTGGAGCGACGGGGTCAATCAGCCCCAGCATTTT.

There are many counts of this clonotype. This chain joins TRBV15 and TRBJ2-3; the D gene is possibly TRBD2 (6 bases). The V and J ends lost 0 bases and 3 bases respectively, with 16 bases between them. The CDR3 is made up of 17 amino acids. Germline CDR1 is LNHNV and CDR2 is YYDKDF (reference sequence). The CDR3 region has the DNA TGTGCCACCAGCAGAGATCTGCTGGCGGGAAGAACAGATACGCAGTATTTT. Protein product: CATSRDLLAGRTDTQYF.

CDR3 in amino acids: CASSFIIQGLGETQYF. CDR3 sequence (DNA): TGTGCCAGCAGTTTTATAATACAGGGCCTCGGGGAGACCCAGTACTTC. The chain recombines TRBV28 with TRBJ2-5, with D possibly TRBD1 on 6 matching bases. The length of the CDR3 is 16 residues. Germline V gives CDR1 MDHEN, CDR2 SYDVKM. Trimming left V 3 bases short and J 5 bases short, with 19 bases between.